The entry below describes one T cell receptor (beta chain). The specificity of this receptor is unknown. Within one base of it there is no much larger clone, and no base qualities were kept. From its cysteine to its phenylalanine, the CDR3 spans 15 amino acids. Only the CDR3 DNA stays, 45 bases, in frame from base 1. Between the V and J ends, shortened by 5 bases and 1 base respectively, the junction contains 12 bases. Reading the germline V gene gives CDR1 SGHTA and CDR2 FQGNSA. The data stem from a study of blood T cell repertoires in COVID-19 (dated by TCRdb to about 2020). For the study in its entirety: Collaborator samples came from the United States, Italy and Spain and covered acute and convalescent phases of COVID-19. The repertoires were released in a freely available public database intended as a resource for research on the immune response to SARS-CoV-2. The dataset comprised deeply sampled blood TCRbeta repertoires from subjects exposed to, actively infected with, or recovered from COVID-19. Samples were obtained from the ongoing ImmuneRACE study (first 160 participants) and from some 1,300 subjects provided by 6 global collaborators. Where HLA class I and class II types were available, the types were taken from metadata supplied by the sample provider, not from assay-based typing. The prospective study material was composed of cDNA or gDNA derived from T cells, B-cell-depleted T cells, or PBMCs. Sample metadata almost always included a de-identified subject ID, COVID-19 status, age in years and sex. The investigation overall reported the following: The quantity of clinical and demographic metadata differed by source and by participant and was supplied without curation.

In the prospective study, participants were about 18 to 100 years old, resided in about two dozen geographic areas of the United States, and were enrolled through a virtual design. In the prospective study, cohorts were assigned on the basis of participant-reported clinical history obtained from a screening survey and a study questionnaire. Mobile phlebotomists in the prospective study collected whole blood, serum and a nasopharyngeal or oropharyngeal swab from every participant. Additional blood draws and questionnaires over a roughly two-month period could optionally be provided by prospective study participants. Before DNA extraction, prospective study blood samples were shipped either frozen or at room temperature. TCRbeta CDR3 regions were amplified from genomic DNA using the immunoSEQ Assay, a bias-controlled multiplex PCR. Regarding the original processing steps: The number of nucleated cells in each sample was estimated by amplification of reference gene primers within the assay. Sequence reads were collapsed and filtered to measure the absolute abundance of every unique TCRbeta CDR3 rearrangement. For each sample, productive Simpson clonality was calculated as the square root of Simpson's diversity index over productive rearrangements. TCRdb stores this immuneACCESS table with in-frame sequences only. Part of the clones is absent; in the studies checked, under half of the shortfall reflects unresolved V genes, and no reason is known for the rest. V and J calls and clone size are as listed in that table; D and trimming were resolved from the DNA. The sample profile shows under 250,000 clones; 81% of them were found once. 8% to 9% of the sample is held by the ten biggest clonotypes.

The sequence joins TRBV7-2 to TRBJ1-5, with TRBD1 tentatively as D gene (5 bases match). This TCR was sampled from a woman aged 45-65 years with acute COVID-19. Material: PBMCs or T cells enriched from blood (not recorded which). The base sequence is TGTGCCAGCAGCCCCCGGACAAAGAGCAATCAGCCCCAGCATTTT. Its protein is CASSPRTKSNQPQHF.